The rows below give T cell receptor beta chains drawn from one sample of a study of cytomegalovirus exposure and HLA in healthy donors. Clones were sequenced by immunoSEQ multiplex PCR, and TCRdb holds only the in-frame ones, with some missing. This table lists about 160,000 clones. Material: PBMCs. Receptors originate from a man between 25 and 39 years old in good health and CMV-seronegative. The CDR3 runs from the conserved cysteine through the conserved F or W. D genes are given only for firm matches.

d_gene: -
j_gene: TRBJ2-5
v_gene: TRBV9
CDR3nt: TGTGCCAGCAGCGTAGGCAGAACCCAAGAGACCCAGTACTTC
CDR3aa: CASSVGRTQETQYF

d_gene: TRBD2
j_gene: TRBJ2-1
v_gene: TRBV30
CDR3nt: TGTGCCTGGAGTGAGACTAGCGGGGACAATGAGCAGTTCTTC
CDR3aa: CAWSETSGDNEQFF

d_gene: TRBD1
j_gene: TRBJ1-3
v_gene: TRBV28
CDR3nt: TGTGCCAGCAGTCCTCCTTTGGGACAGGGTTTACCTGGAAACACCATATATTTT
CDR3aa: CASSPPLGQGLPGNTIYF

d_gene: -
j_gene: TRBJ2-1
v_gene: TRBV19
CDR3nt: TGTGCCAGTAGTTTAGGAGCGGTCGCGAATGAGCAGTTCTTC
CDR3aa: CASSLGAVANEQFF

d_gene: -
j_gene: TRBJ2-1
v_gene: TRBV4-3
CDR3nt: TGCGCCAGCAGCCAAGGAGTTTCTCACAATGAGCAGTTCTTC
CDR3aa: CASSQGVSHNEQFF

d_gene: TRBD1
j_gene: TRBJ2-5
v_gene: TRBV5-1
CDR3nt: TGCGCCAGCAGCTCGATGCAGGGGGCGGGGGAGACCCAGTACTTC
CDR3aa: CASSSMQGAGETQYF

d_gene: TRBD1
j_gene: TRBJ2-1
v_gene: TRBV5-8
CDR3nt: TGTGCCAGCAGGGGGCTCCGGGACAGGGGGGCCTACAATGAGCAGTTCTTC
CDR3aa: CASRGLRDRGAYNEQFF

d_gene: TRBD1
j_gene: TRBJ1-1
v_gene: TRBV4-2
CDR3nt: TGTGCCAGCAGCTTTCCCGGGACAGGGGTCGCTGAAGCTTTCTTT
CDR3aa: CASSFPGTGVAEAFF

d_gene: TRBD1
j_gene: TRBJ1-6
v_gene: TRBV18
CDR3nt: TGTGCCAGCTCACCGACGGGACAGGGGCGGTCACCCCTCCACTTT
CDR3aa: CASSPTGQGRSPLHF

d_gene: TRBD2
j_gene: TRBJ2-5
v_gene: TRBV9
CDR3nt: TGTGCCAGCAGCGTAGCCTCGCCCGGACTAGCGGGACGGGAGACCCAGTACTTC
CDR3aa: CASSVASPGLAGRETQYF

d_gene: -
j_gene: TRBJ2-7
v_gene: TRBV7-2
CDR3nt: TGTGCCAGCAGCCAAGACAGGATTAGGGTCTACGAGCAGTACTTC
CDR3aa: CASSQDRIRVYEQYF

d_gene: -
j_gene: TRBJ1-5
v_gene: TRBV5-1
CDR3nt: TGCGCCAGCAGCTTGGAGCGAAATCAGCCCCAGCATTTT
CDR3aa: CASSLERNQPQHF

d_gene: TRBD2
j_gene: TRBJ2-1
v_gene: TRBV11-2
CDR3nt: TGTGCCAGCAGCTTAGGCGGGGGGCGGTACAATGAGCAGTTCTTC
CDR3aa: CASSLGGGRYNEQFF

d_gene: TRBD1
j_gene: TRBJ2-1
v_gene: TRBV18
CDR3nt: TGTGCCAGCTCAAGGGGGCATGAGCAGTTCTTC
CDR3aa: CASSRGHEQFF

d_gene: -
j_gene: TRBJ1-1
v_gene: TRBV6-5
CDR3nt: TGTGCCAGCAGTCCCGAAGGGAGTTCCGCTGAAGCTTTCTTT
CDR3aa: CASSPEGSSAEAFF

d_gene: -
j_gene: TRBJ1-2
v_gene: TRBV7-2
CDR3nt: TGTGCCAGCAGCTTACCGGGACGGGAGGGTGGCTACACCTTC
CDR3aa: CASSLPGREGGYTF

d_gene: -
j_gene: TRBJ1-5
v_gene: TRBV5-8
CDR3nt: TGTGCCAGCAGCTTGGGCGGGGGAGCGGGCAATCAGCCCCAGCATTTT
CDR3aa: CASSLGGGAGNQPQHF

d_gene: TRBD1
j_gene: TRBJ1-4
v_gene: TRBV27
CDR3nt: TGTGCCAGCAGTTTAACAGGGGGCTCGACTAATGAAAAACTGTTTTTT
CDR3aa: CASSLTGGSTNEKLFF

d_gene: -
j_gene: TRBJ1-5
v_gene: TRBV28
CDR3nt: TGTGCCAGCAGTTGGAGACAGGAAGGCAATCAGCCCCAGCATTTT
CDR3aa: CASSWRQEGNQPQHF

d_gene: -
j_gene: TRBJ1-1
v_gene: TRBV7-2
CDR3nt: TGTGCCAGCAGCCCGTCGACAGTTGCTGAAGCTTTCTTT
CDR3aa: CASSPSTVAEAFF

d_gene: -
j_gene: TRBJ1-1
v_gene: TRBV5-1
CDR3nt: TGCGCCAGCAGCCCAGGACAGTTAGGGTTACCTGAAGCTTTCTTT
CDR3aa: CASSPGQLGLPEAFF

d_gene: TRBD2
j_gene: TRBJ2-3
v_gene: TRBV5-4
CDR3nt: TGTGCCAGCAGCCCTGGGACTAGCGGGAAATGGCAGTATTTT
CDR3aa: CASSPGTSGKWQYF

d_gene: -
j_gene: TRBJ1-3
v_gene: TRBV30
CDR3nt: TGTGCCTGGAGTTTCCGCTCTGGAAACACCATATATTTT
CDR3aa: CAWSFRSGNTIYF

d_gene: TRBD1
j_gene: TRBJ2-7
v_gene: TRBV18
CDR3nt: TGTGCCAGCTCTCCCGGGACAGGTACCTACGAGCAGTACTTC
CDR3aa: CASSPGTGTYEQYF

d_gene: TRBD1
j_gene: TRBJ2-7
v_gene: TRBV2
CDR3nt: TGTGCCAGCAGTACGACAGGGGGGACCCTAACCTACGAGCAGTACTTC
CDR3aa: CASSTTGGTLTYEQYF

d_gene: TRBD1
j_gene: TRBJ2-6
v_gene: TRBV5-4
CDR3nt: TGTGCCAGCAGCTCTGGCGGCGGGACAGGGTCGAGTGGGGCCAACGTCCTGACTTTC
CDR3aa: CASSSGGGTGSSGANVLTF